The 11 T cell receptor beta chains listed next were all sequenced from one sample in a study of CD8+ T cells in alopecia areata. Reverse transcription of extracted RNA yielded cDNA, which provided the sequencing template. Measured with immunoSEQ multiplex PCR; TCRdb has only the in-frame clones, and not every one. In total the sample includes about 300,000 clones, none of them seen once. Researchers sorted pooled cutaneous lymph node cells on the basis of CD4, CD8alpha, NKG2D, NKG2ACE and other markers. The sequenced material came from CD4+ T cells sorted from a lymph node. These receptors originate from a C3H/HeJ mouse with alopecia areata. This mouse strain has H2-k as its MHC haplotype.

A remark on this clone: Gene names and germline refer to mouse. The read gets to within 4 residues of the CDR3 end, and the germline J gene fills in the rest. V gene TRBV31 combines with J gene TRBJ2-5, with TRBD1 identical over 9 bases. Germline V gives CDR1 GKSSPN, CDR2 SITVG. The ends lost 0 bases at V and 1 base at J; junction bases unmatched: 5. CDR3 size: 16 residues. This CDR3 is CAWSLTGTGHQDTQYF. The sequenced part of the CDR3 DNA is TGTGCCTGGAGTCTCACCGGGACAGGGCACCAAGAC.

Comment on this clone: Gene labels here are mouse ones. The read ends 4 residues early relative to the CDR3; the germline J gene fills the gap. The gene calls are TRBV14 and TRBJ2-7; TRBD1 agrees at 8 bases. Germline assignment: CDR1 SGHDT and CDR2 FRDEAV. The ends lost 5 bases at V and 3 bases at J; junction bases unmatched: 4. This CDR3 has 13 residues. CDR3 DNA, as far as it was read: TGTGCCAGCAGGCCGGACAGGGACTAT. This translates into CASRPDRDY. The entire CDR3 sequence reads CASRPDRDYEQYF.

This clone was seen more than once but under ten times. The genes are named according to mouse. The read finishes 4 residues shy of the CDR3 end, and the germline J gene is used to complete it. The same CDR3 can be traced to other DNA sequences in this sample. The V gene is TRBV1, the J gene TRBJ2-5, with 7 bases that match TRBD1. CDR3 length: 13 residues. Per germline, CDR1 NSQYPW and CDR2 LRSPGD (reference sequence). The CDR3 bases that were read are TGCACCTGCAGCGCCGGGACAGAAGAC. It translates to CTCSAGTED. The entire CDR3 sequence reads CTCSAGTEDTQYF. Looking up the rest from reference TRBV1 and TRBJ2-5 gives the full variable domain: VTLLEQNPRWRLVPRGQAVNLRCILKNSQYPWMSWYQQDLQKQLQWLFTLRSPGDKEVKSLPGADYLATRVTDTELRLQVANMSQGRTLYCTCSAGTEDTQYFGPGTRLLVL.

Only a few counts were recorded for this clone. The gene names here belong to mouse. The missing CDR3 end, 4 residues past where the read stops, is filled in from the germline J gene. This sequence joins TRBV5 and TRBJ2-2; TRBD2 agrees at 9 bases. Germline V gene lookup returns CDR1 LGHNA and CDR2 YNLKQL (reference sequence). The CDR3 length is 17 residues. V gave up 2 bases and J gave up 1 base; unmatched junction bases: 5. CDR3 DNA, as far as it was read: TGTGCCAGCAGCCAACAGGGGACTGGGAGAAACACCGGG. The encoded protein is CASSQQGTGRNTG. The entire CDR3 reads CASSQQGTGRNTGQLYF.

Notes on this clone: The germline and genes are mouse ones. The read is 4 residues too short to cover the CDR3 end, so that end is filled in from the germline J gene. This chain joins TRBV19 and TRBJ2-7; D might be TRBD1 (5 bases). Germline CDR1 reads FNHDT; CDR2 reads SITEND (reference sequence). The V and J ends lost 3 bases and 3 bases respectively, with 7 bases between them. The CDR3 runs to 12 residues. The CDR3 DNA, read in part, is TGTGCCAGCAGTAAGACAGTCTAT. Its protein is CASSKTVY. The CDR3 in its entirety is CASSKTVYEQYF.

This clone was observed a few times. The genes are named according to mouse. The CDR3 is cut off 4 residues early in the read; its end comes from the germline J gene. This chain uses TRBV5 with TRBJ2-7; tentatively, D is TRBD2 (7 bases). The CDR3 spans 16 residues. Looked up from germline, CDR1 is LGHNA and CDR2 is YNLKQL (reference sequence). Trimming stripped 0 bases from V and 0 bases from J, with 12 bases between. This CDR3 is CASSQDPGGFSYEQYF. The DNA read from the CDR3 is TGTGCCAGCAGCCAAGATCCGGGGGGCTTCTCCTAT.

This clone occurred a few times. Germline and genes: mouse. The read ends 4 residues shy of where the CDR3 ends; the end is completed using the germline J gene. The chain employs TRBV1 and TRBJ2-3; tentative D call: TRBD2 (7 bases). Germline V gene lookup returns CDR1 NSQYPW and CDR2 LRSPGD (reference sequence). V dropped 0 bases and J dropped 4 bases, with 11 bases sitting between them. The CDR3 has 15 residues. CDR3: CTCSADGGRTETLYF. CDR3 DNA, as far as it was read: TGCACCTGCAGTGCAGATGGGGGGCGGACAGAA.

In this sample, this clone turned up a few times. Gene names denote mouse genes. The DNA ends 4 residues before the CDR3 does, and the rest of the CDR3 is filled in from the germline J gene. The same CDR3 is also encoded by other DNA sequences in this sample. The V call is TRBV13-2, the J call TRBJ2-5, with 10 bases aligning to TRBD1. CDR1 NNHNN and CDR2 SYGAGS come from the germline V gene (reference sequence). The CDR3 is 14 residues long. Here the CDR3 reads CASGSGTGEDTQYF. Incomplete CDR3 DNA: TGTGCCAGCGGTTCCGGGACAGGGGAGGAC.

As to this clone: Gene names denote mouse genes. The CDR3 end is not reached by the read, which stops 4 residues before it; the germline J gene fills it in. The chain employs TRBV13-3 and TRBJ2-2; D is ambiguous. V lost 0 bases, J lost 1 base, and 4 bases lay in between. Germline values: CDR1 NNHDY, CDR2 SYVADS. This CDR3 is built from 14 residues. The part of the CDR3 DNA that was read is TGTGCCAGCAGTGATGCAAAAAACACCGGG. Translated: CASSDAKNTG. The CDR3, in full, reads CASSDAKNTGQLYF. The full variable domain, completed using reference TRBV13-3 and TRBJ2-2, is EAAVTQSPRSKVAVTGGKVTLSCHQTNNHDYMYWYRQDTGHGLRLIHYSYVADSTEKGDIPDGYKASRPSQENFSLILELASLSQTAVYFCASSDAKNTGQLYFGEGSKLTVL.

A word on this clone: Gene names and germline match the mouse. The read stops 4 residues short of the end of the CDR3; the missing end is completed from the germline J gene. V usage is TRBV13-2 and J usage is TRBJ1-2; D call uncertain. The CDR3 extends over 13 amino acids. The V end was cut by 1 base, the J end by 1 base, with 5 bases between. Germline V lookup: CDR1 NNHNN, CDR2 SYGAGS (reference sequence). The CDR3 bases that were read are TGTGCCAGCGGTGATTACAGAAACTCC. Translated, it gives CASGDYRNS. The CDR3 in its entirety is CASGDYRNSDYTF.

This clone was counted between two and nine times. Mouse gene names and germline throughout. The read is 4 residues too short to cover the CDR3 end, so that end is filled in from the germline J gene. The chain links TRBV17 to TRBJ2-4, with D tentatively TRBD2 (6 bases). Trimming pared 5 bases from V and 0 bases from J, leaving 9 bases between. The germline gives CDR1 MNHDT, CDR2 YYDKIL. CDR3 length equals 14 residues. Incomplete CDR3 DNA: TGTGCTAGCAGTTCTGGGGATAGTCAAAAC. Its translation is CASSSGDSQN. The CDR3, in full, reads CASSSGDSQNTLYF.